These 5 T cell receptor beta chains were all obtained from the same sample, sequenced in a study of long-term antiretroviral therapy in people with HIV. Survey level was the resolution at which the v3.0 immunoSEQ assay ran. Data came from immunoSEQ multiplex PCR; TCRdb stores just in-frame clones and leaves some out. The sample includes approximately 29,000 clones, 78% of them seen just once. This specimen consisted of unsorted PBMCs, obtained 1.5 years before starting antiretroviral therapy. These TCRs come from a man in his late teens or twenties with HIV.

The J gene is TRBJ1-2, the V gene TRBV28, with 11 bases fitting TRBD1. Germline-derived CDR1 and CDR2 are MDHEN and SYDVKM. The CDR3 runs 14 residues. Losses at the gene ends were 6 bases for V and 7 bases for J; bases not matched to a gene: 7. The CDR3 spells CASSPPDRGPGYTF. DNA for the CDR3: TGTGCCAGCAGCCCCCCGGACAGGGGGCCTGGCTACACCTTC.

The chain uses TRBV10-3 and TRBJ1-1, with D tentatively TRBD1 (6 bases). Germline CDR1 ENHRY, CDR2 SYGVKD. This CDR3 has 15 amino acids. The V gene lost 5 bases and the J gene lost 1 base, with 14 bases spanning the gap. The CDR3 spells CAISRTESRNTEAFF. CDR3 DNA sequence: TGTGCCATCAGTCGGACAGAATCTAGGAACACTGAAGCTTTCTTT.

The gene calls are TRBV4-2 and TRBJ1-2; the D gene is possibly TRBD1 (5 bases). CDR1 and CDR2 from the germline V gene are LGHNA and YNFKEQ. This CDR3 region has 16 residues. Deletions cut 4 bases from V and 0 bases from J, with 15 bases between. The CDR3 DNA reads as TGTGCCAGCAGCCCCCGGGGCCAAGCCACTAACTATGGCTACACCTTC. Translation: CASSPRGQATNYGYTF.

The chain employs TRBV9 and TRBJ2-1; 13 bases are shared with TRBD2. Germline V gene data show CDR1 as SGDLS and CDR2 as YYNGEE. This CDR3 contains 15 residues. V lost 4 bases and J lost 9; bases outside the gene matches: 7. This chain's CDR3 is CASSPGLAGAGEQFF. The CDR3 DNA reads TGTGCCAGCAGCCCCGGACTAGCGGGGGCTGGTGAGCAGTTCTTC.

The chain employs TRBV6-4 and TRBJ2-2; no firm D call. Deletions cut 2 bases from V and 2 bases from J, with 3 bases between. The CDR3 contains 13 residues. Germline lookup yields CDR1 MRHNA and CDR2 SNTAGT. CDR3 sequence: CASSDTNTGELFF. Written as DNA, the CDR3 is TGTGCCAGCAGTGACACTAACACCGGGGAGCTGTTTTTT.